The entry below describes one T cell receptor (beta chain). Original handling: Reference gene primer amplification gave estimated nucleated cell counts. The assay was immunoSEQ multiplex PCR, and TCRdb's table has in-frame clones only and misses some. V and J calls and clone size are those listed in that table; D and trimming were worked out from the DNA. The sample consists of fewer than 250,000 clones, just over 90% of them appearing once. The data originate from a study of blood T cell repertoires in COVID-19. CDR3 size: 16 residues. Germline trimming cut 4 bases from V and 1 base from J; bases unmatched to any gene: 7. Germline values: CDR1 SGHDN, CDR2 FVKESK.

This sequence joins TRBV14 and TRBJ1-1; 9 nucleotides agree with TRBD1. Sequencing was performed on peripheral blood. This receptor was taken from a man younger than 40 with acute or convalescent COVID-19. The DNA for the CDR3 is TGTGCCAGCAGCCCTCGGGACAGGGTCCCGAACACTGAAGCTTTCTTT. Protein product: CASSPRDRVPNTEAFF. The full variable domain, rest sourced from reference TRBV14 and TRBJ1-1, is EAGVTQFPSHSVIEKGQTVTLRCDPISGHDNLYWYRRVMGKEIKFLLHFVKESKQDESGMPNNRFLAERTGGTYSTLKVQPAELEDSGVYFCASSPRDRVPNTEAFFGQGTRLTVV.